Reported below is one T cell receptor beta chain. Its antigen is not known. Donors consisted of healthy bone marrow donors. This sample was taken from a study of cytomegalovirus exposure and HLA in healthy donors. Broader study findings: In a later analysis, HLA-associated TCR beta chains were more clonally expanded than equally common others. One variant, a missense change in DCLRE1C, was linked in a later analysis to TCR beta V- and J-gene trimming. Later analysis identified about 17,000 TCR beta sequences associated with HLA alleles, using a false discovery rate threshold of 0.05.

V shed 4 bases, J shed 0 bases, and the junction held 9 bases outside the gene matches. The germline V gene encodes CDR1 LGHNA and CDR2 YNFKEQ. The CDR3 has 16 amino acids. The study ran its PCR with 60 Vbeta and 13 Jbeta primers. The repertoire was sequenced with immunoSEQ multiplex PCR; TCRdb's copy has only in-frame clones and lacks some. The sample shows about 100,000 clones, roughly 83% of them seen only once. Material: PBMCs. The TCR was taken from a man aged 35-49 years in good health and CMV-seronegative. The J gene is TRBJ2-7, the V gene TRBV4-2; 7 bases are a match to TRBD1. The CDR3 region has the DNA TGTGCCAGCAGCCGACAAGACAGGGCCATCTCCTACGAGCAGTACTTC. This gives the protein CASSRQDRAISYEQYF.